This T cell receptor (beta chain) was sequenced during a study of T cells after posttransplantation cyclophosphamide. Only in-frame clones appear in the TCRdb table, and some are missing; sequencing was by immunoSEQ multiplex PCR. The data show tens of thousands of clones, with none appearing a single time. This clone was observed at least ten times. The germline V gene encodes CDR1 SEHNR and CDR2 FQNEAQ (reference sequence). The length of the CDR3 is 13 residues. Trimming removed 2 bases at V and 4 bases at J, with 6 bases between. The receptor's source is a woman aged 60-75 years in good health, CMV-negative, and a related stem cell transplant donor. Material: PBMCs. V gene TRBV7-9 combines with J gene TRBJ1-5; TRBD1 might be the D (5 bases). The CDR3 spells CASSLQGNQPQHF. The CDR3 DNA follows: TGTGCCAGCAGCTTACAGGGTAATCAGCCCCAGCATTTT.